The clone carrying this T cell receptor (beta chain) showed up just a few times. This specimen belongs to a study of neurological immune-mediated disorders. MiXCR, applied by TCRdb to the 5' RACE reads, yields one record per CDR3 protein. The table lists tens of thousands of distinct CDR3 sequences, less than 5.5% of them singletons. The sequence derives from a woman aged 25 to 39 with multiple sclerosis. The sample comprised PBMCs.

CDR3 residues: CASSVGDSPGSPLHF. The DNA for the CDR3 is TGTGCCAGCAGCGTAGGGGACAGCCCTGGTTCACCCCTCCACTTT. The rearrangement uses TRBV9 and TRBJ1-6; 7 nucleotides match TRBD1. The germline CDR1 and CDR2 sequences are SGDLS and YYNGEE. V shed 0 bases, J shed 9 bases, and the junction held 6 bases outside the gene matches. The CDR3 is 15 amino acids.